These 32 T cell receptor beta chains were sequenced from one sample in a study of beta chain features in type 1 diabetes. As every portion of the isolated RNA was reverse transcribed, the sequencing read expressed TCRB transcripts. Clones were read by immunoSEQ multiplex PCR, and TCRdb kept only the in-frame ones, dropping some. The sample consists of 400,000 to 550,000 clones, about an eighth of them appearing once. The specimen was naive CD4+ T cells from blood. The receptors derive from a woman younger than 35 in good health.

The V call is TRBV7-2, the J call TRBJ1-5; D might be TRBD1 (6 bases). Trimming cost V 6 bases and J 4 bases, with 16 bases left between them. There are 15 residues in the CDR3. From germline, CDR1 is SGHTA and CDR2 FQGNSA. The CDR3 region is CASRQTGGGNQPQHF. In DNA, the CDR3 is TGTGCCAGCAGACAGACGGGGGGCGGGAATCAGCCCCAGCATTTT.

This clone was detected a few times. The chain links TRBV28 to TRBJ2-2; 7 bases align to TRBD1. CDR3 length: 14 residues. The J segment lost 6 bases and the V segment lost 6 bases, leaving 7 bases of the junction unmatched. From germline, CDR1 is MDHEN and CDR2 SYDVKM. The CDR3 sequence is CASSPDRVPGELFF. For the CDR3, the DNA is TGTGCCAGCAGCCCAGACAGGGTCCCCGGGGAGCTGTTTTTT.

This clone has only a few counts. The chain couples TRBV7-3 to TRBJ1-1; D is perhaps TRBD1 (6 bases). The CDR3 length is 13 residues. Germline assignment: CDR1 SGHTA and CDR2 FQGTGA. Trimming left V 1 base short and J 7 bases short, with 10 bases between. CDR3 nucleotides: TGTGCCAGCAGCTTAAGACAGGCTAGTGAAGCTTTCTTT. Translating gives CASSLRQASEAFF.

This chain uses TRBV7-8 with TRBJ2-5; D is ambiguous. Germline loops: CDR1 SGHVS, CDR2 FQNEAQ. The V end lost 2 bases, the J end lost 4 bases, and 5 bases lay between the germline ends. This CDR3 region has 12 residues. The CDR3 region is CASSLYTETQYF. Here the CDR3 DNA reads TGTGCCAGCAGCTTATATACAGAGACCCAGTACTTC.

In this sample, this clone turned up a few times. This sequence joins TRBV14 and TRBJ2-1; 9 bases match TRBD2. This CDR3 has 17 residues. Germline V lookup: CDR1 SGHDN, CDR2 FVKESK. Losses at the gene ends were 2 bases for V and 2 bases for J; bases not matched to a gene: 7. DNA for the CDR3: TGTGCCAGCAGCCAAAACCACCGACTAGCGGCCTACAATGAGCAGTTCTTC. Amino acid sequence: CASSQNHRLAAYNEQFF.

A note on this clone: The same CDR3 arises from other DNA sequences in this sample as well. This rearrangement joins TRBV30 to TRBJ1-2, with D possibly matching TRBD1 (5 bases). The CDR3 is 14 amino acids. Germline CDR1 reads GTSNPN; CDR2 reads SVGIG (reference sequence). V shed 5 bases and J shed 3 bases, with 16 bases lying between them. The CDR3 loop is CAWRRTRGDYGYTF. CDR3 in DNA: TGTGCCTGGCGGCGAACTAGGGGTGACTATGGCTACACCTTC.

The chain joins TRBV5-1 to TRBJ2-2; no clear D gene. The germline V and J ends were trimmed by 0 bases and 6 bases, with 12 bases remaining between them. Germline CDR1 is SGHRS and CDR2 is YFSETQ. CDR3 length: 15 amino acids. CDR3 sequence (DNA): TGCGCCAGCAGCTTGGACGGGTTAAGTGCCGGGGAGCTGTTTTTT. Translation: CASSLDGLSAGELFF.

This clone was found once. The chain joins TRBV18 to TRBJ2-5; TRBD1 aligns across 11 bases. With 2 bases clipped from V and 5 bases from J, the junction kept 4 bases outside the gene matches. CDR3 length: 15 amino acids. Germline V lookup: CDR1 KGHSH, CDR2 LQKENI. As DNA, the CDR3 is TGTGCCAGCTCACCAGGGACAGGGGGATGGGAGACCCAGTACTTC. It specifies CASSPGTGGWETQYF.

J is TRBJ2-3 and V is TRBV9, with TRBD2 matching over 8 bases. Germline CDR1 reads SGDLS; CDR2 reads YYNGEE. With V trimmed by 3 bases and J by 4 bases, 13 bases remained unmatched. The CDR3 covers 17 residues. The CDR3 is CASSAPNGGRWADTQYF. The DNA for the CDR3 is TGTGCCAGCAGCGCCCCGAATGGCGGGAGGTGGGCAGATACGCAGTATTTT.

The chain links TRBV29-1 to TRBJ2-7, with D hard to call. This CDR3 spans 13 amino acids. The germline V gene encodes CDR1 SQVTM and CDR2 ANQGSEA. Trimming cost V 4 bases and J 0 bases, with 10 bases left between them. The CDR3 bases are TGCAGCGTTGTTTCCATTGACTCCTACGAGCAGTACGTC. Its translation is CSVVSIDSYEQYV.

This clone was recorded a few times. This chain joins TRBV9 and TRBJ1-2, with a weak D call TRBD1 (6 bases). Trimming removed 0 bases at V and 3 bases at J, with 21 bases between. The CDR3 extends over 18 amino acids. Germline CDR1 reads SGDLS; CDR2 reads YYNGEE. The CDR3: CASSVAPINRESDYGYTF. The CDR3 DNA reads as TGTGCCAGCAGCGTAGCTCCGATCAACAGGGAATCGGACTATGGCTACACCTTC. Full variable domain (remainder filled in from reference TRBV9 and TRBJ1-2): DSGVTQTPKHLITATGQRVTLRCSPRSGDLSVYWYQQSLDQGLQFLIQYYNGEERAKGNILERFSAQQFPDLHSELNLSSLELGDSALYFCASSVAPINRESDYGYTFGSGTRLTVV.

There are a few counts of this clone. The CDR3, as DNA: TGTGCCAGCAGTAAGTCGAAGAATGAAAAACTGTTTTTT. Translating it yields CASSKSKNEKLFF. The chain recombines TRBV25-1 with TRBJ1-4; D unclear. V lost 5 bases and J lost 5, with 9 bases in between. The CDR3 runs 13 residues. Germline CDR1 and CDR2: MGHDK and SYGVNS.

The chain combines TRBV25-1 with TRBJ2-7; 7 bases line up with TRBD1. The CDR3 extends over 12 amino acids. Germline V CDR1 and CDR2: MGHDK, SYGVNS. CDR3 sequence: CASSNTGDLLDV. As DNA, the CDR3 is TGTGCCAGCAGCAATACAGGGGACCTCCTTGACGTC.

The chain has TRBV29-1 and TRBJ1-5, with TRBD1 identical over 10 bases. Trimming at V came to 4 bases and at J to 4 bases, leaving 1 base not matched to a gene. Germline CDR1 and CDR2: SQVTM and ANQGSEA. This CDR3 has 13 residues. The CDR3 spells CSVGGQGNQPQHF. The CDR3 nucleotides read TGCAGCGTTGGGGGACAGGGGAATCAGCCCCAGCATTTT.

The CDR3 spells CASSLVVEGGGLYEQYF. CDR3 DNA sequence: TGTGCCAGCAGCTTAGTTGTCGAAGGCGGGGGACTCTACGAGCAGTACTTC. The genes are TRBV7-8 and TRBJ2-7; 7 nucleotides match TRBD2. Looked up from germline, CDR1 is SGHVS and CDR2 is FQNEAQ. V lost 1 base to trimming and J lost 3 bases; unmatched junction nucleotides: 12. This CDR3 region has 17 residues.

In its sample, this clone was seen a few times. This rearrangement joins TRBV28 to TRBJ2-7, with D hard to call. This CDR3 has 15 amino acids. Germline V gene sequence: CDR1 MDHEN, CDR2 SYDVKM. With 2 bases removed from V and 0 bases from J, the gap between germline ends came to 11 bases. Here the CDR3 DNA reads TGTGCCAGCAGTTTACTGGGGTCAGGCTCCTACGAGCAGTACGTC. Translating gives CASSLLGSGSYEQYV.

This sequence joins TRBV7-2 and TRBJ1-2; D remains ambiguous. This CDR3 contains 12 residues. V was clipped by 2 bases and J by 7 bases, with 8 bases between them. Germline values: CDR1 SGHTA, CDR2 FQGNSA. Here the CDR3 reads CASSLLLFGYTF. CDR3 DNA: TGTGCCAGCAGCTTACTTTTATTTGGCTACACCTTC.

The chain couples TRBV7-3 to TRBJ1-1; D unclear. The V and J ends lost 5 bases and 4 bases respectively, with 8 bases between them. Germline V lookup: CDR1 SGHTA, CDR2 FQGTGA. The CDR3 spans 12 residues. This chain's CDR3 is CASSPGGTEAFF. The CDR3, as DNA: TGTGCCAGCAGCCCAGGAGGCACTGAAGCTTTCTTT.

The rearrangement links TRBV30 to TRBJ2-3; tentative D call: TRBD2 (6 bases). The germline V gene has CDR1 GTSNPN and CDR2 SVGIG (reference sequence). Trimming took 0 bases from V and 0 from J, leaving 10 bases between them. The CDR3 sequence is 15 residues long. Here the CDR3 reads CAWSVSSASTDTQYF. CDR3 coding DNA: TGTGCCTGGAGTGTTTCTAGCGCCAGCACAGATACGCAGTATTTT.

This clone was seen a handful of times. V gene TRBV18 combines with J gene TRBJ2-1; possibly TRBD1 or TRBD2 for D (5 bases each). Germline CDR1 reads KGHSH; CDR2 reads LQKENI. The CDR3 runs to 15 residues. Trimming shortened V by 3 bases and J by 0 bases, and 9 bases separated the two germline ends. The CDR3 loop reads CASSPGTNSYNEQFF. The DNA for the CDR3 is TGTGCCAGCTCACCTGGGACCAACTCCTACAATGAGCAGTTCTTC.

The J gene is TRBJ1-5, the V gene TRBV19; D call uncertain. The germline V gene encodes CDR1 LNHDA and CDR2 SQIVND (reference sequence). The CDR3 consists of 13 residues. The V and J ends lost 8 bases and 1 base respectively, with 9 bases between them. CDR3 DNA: TGTGCCAGTCGCCAAAGGAGCAATCAGCCCCAGCATTTT. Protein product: CASRQRSNQPQHF.

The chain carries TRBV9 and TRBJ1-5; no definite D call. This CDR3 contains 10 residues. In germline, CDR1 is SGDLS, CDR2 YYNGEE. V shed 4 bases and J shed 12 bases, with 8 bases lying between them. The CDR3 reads CASSPRGQHF. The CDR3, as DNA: TGTGCCAGCAGCCCCCGGGGCCAGCATTTT.

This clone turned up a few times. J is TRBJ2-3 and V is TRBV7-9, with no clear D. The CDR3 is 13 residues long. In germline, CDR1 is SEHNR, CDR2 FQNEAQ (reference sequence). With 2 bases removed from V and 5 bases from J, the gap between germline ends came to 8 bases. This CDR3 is CASSLKGGDTQYF. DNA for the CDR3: TGTGCCAGCAGCTTAAAGGGCGGAGATACGCAGTATTTT.

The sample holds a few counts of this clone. The CDR3 reads CASSRGSGSEQYF. The CDR3 DNA is TGTGCCAGCAGCCGGGGTAGCGGCTCCGAGCAGTACTTC. The chain recombines TRBV7-2 with TRBJ2-7; the D gene is possibly TRBD2 (6 bases). Between the trimmed V and J ends, which lost 5 bases and 6 bases, there was a span of 14 bases. Germline V gene sequence: CDR1 SGHTA, CDR2 FQGNSA. The CDR3 runs to 13 residues.

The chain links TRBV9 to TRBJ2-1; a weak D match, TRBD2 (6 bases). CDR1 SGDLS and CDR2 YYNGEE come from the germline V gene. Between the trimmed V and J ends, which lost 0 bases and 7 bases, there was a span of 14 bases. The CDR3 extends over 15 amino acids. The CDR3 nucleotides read TGTGCCAGCAGCGTAGAGGGAGGAACGGGAAATGAGCAGTTCTTC. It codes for CASSVEGGTGNEQFF.

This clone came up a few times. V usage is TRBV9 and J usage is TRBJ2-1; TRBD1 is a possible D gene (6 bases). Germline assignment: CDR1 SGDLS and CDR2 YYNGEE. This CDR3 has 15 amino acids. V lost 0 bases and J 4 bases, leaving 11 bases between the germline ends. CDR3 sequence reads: CASSVGMGAYNEQFF. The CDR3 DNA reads TGTGCCAGCAGCGTAGGGATGGGGGCTTACAATGAGCAGTTCTTC.

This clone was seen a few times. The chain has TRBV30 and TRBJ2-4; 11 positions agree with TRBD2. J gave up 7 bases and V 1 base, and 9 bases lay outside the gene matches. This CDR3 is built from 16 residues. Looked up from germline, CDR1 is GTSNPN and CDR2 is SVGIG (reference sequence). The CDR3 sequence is CAWSAASGRSWNIQYF. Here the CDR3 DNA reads TGTGCCTGGAGTGCTGCTAGCGGGAGGAGCTGGAACATTCAGTACTTC.

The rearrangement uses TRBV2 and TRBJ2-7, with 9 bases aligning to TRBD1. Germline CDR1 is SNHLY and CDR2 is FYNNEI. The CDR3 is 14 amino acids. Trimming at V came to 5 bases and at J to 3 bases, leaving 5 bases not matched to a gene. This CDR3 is CASSYRTGDYEQYF. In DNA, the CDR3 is TGTGCCAGCAGTTACCGGACAGGGGACTACGAGCAGTACTTC.

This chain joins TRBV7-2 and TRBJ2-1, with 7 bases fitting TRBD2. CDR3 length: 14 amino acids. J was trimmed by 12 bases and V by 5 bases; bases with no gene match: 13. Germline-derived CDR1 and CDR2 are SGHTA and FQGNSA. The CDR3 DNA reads TGTGCCAGCAGCAGAGGGTGGTCTAGCGGCGGGCAGTTCTTC. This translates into CASSRGWSSGGQFF.

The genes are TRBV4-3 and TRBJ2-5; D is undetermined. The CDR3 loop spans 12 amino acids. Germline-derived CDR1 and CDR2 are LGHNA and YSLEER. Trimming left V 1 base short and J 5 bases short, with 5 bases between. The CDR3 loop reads CASSQVSETQYF. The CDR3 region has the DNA TGCGCCAGCAGCCAAGTCAGCGAGACCCAGTACTTC.

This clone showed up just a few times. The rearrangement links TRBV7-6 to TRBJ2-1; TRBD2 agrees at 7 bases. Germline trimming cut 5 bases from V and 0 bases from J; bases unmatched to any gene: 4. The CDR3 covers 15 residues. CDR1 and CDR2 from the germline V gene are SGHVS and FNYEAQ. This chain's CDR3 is CASSTRGSSYNEQFF. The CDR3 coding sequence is TGTGCCAGCAGCACGCGGGGGAGCTCCTACAATGAGCAGTTCTTC.

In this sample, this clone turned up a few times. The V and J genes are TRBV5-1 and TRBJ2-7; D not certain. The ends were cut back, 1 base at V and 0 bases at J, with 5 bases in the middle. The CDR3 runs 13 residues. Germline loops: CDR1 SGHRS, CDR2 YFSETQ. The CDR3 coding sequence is TGCGCCAGCAGCTTGCCAGCCTCCTACGAGCAGTACTTC. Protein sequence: CASSLPASYEQYF.